This T cell receptor (beta chain) was recovered during a study of blood T cell repertoires in COVID-19 (dated by TCRdb to 2018 to 2020). In terms of the full investigation: Samples from collaborators originated in the United States, Italy and Spain and spanned both the acute and convalescent phases of COVID-19. The prospective study material was composed of cDNA or gDNA derived from T cells, B-cell-depleted T cells, or PBMCs. Subjects who had been exposed to COVID-19, were actively infected with it, or had recovered from it provided the deeply sampled blood TCRbeta repertoires that made up the dataset. A freely available public database, intended as a resource for researchers studying the immune response to SARS-CoV-2, is where the repertoires were released. Samples were obtained from the ongoing ImmuneRACE study (first 160 participants) and from roughly 1,300 subjects provided by 6 global collaborators. A de-identified subject ID, COVID-19 status, age in years and sex were almost always included in the sample metadata. HLA class I and class II types, where available, came from metadata supplied by the sample provider rather than from assay-based typing.

In Seattle, one collaborating source enrolled patients while the infection was active and tracked those patients longitudinally over the course of disease. Whole blood was collected in K2EDTA tubes by collaborating institutions according to the institutions' own protocols. For TCRbeta analysis, collaborators shipped samples in one of three forms: frozen whole blood, isolated PBMCs, or DNA extracted from either of those sample types. The paper as a whole reports these results and caveats: How much clinical and demographic metadata was included differed by source and by participant, and the metadata was provided uncurated.

TCRbeta CDR3 regions were amplified from genomic DNA by means of the immunoSEQ Assay, a bias-controlled multiplex PCR. The published analysis was carried out like this. Nucleated cell counts per sample were estimated from amplification of reference gene primers within the assay. Sequence reads were collapsed and filtered to measure the absolute abundance of every unique TCRbeta CDR3 rearrangement. For each sample, productive Simpson clonality was calculated as the square root of Simpson's diversity index over productive rearrangements. Entries here come from immuneACCESS through TCRdb and include only in-frame sequences with V and J called. Some clones fail to appear in such tables; in the studies checked, an unresolved V gene covers under half of the shortfall, and the cause of the remainder is unknown. D and trimming come from the DNA, and the V and J calls and clone size come from that table. Present in this sample are 500,000 to 600,000 clones, around nine tenths of which were seen just once. The top ten hold under 8.5% of the sample.

The cysteine opens and the phenylalanine closes a CDR3 of 15 amino acids. This entry keeps only the CDR3 DNA: 45 bases, framed from base 1. Based on the germline V gene, the CDR1 and CDR2 sequences are SGHRS and YFSETQ. Here V drops 5 bases and J drops 7 bases, and the junction holds 11 bases not matched to any gene. About this clone itself: Its antigen target is currently unknown. Base-call qualities are not available, and no considerably larger clone is one nucleotide away.

Sequencing input: peripheral blood. The chain is encoded by TRBV5-1 joined to TRBJ1-4, and 7 junction bases match TRBD1. This receptor was obtained from a woman between 45 and 65 years old with COVID-19, enrolled during active disease. The CDR3 is CASSSRQGGFEKLFF. The DNA reads as follows: TGCGCCAGCAGTTCCCGACAGGGAGGTTTTGAAAAACTGTTTTTT.